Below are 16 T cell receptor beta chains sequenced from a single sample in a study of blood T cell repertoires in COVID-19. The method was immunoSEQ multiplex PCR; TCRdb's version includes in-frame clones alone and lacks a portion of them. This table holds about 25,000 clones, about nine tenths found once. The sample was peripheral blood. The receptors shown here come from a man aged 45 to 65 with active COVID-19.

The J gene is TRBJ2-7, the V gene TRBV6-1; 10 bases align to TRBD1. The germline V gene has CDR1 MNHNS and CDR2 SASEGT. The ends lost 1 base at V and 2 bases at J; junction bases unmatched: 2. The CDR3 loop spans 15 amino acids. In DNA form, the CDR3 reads TGTGCCAGCAGTGAAGACGGACAGGGGGCCTACGAGCAGTACTTC. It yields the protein CASSEDGQGAYEQYF.

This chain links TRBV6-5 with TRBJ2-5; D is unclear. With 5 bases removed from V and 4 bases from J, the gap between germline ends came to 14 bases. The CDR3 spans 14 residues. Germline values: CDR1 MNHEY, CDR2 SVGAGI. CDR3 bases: TGTGCCAGCAGTCCGTTTTTCGACTCAGAGACCCAGTACTTC. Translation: CASSPFFDSETQYF.

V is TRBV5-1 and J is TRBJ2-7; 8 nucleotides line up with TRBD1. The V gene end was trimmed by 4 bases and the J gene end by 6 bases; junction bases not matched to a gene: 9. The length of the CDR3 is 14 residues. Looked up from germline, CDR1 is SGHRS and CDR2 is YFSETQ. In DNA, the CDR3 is TGCGCCAGCAGCCGAAGGACAGGGACGGTCGAGCAGTACTTC. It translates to CASSRRTGTVEQYF.

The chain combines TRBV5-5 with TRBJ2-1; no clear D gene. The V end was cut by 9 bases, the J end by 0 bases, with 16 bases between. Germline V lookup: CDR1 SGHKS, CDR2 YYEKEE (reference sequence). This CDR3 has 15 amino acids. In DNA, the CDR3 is TGTGCCACCGCGATAAACAGTGGCTCCTACAATGAGCAGTTCTTC. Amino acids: CATAINSGSYNEQFF.

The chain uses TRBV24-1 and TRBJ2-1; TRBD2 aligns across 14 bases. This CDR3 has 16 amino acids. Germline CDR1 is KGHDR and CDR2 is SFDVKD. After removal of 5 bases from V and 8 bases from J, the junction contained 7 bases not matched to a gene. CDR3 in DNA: TGTGCCACCAGTGGGGGACTAGCGGGAGTAACGGATGAGCAGTTCTTC. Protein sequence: CATSGGLAGVTDEQFF.

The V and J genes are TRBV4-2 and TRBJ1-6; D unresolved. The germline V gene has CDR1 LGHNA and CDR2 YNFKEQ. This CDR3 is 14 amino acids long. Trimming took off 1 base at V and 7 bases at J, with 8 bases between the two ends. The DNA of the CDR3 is TGTGCCAGCAGCCAAGGGCAGGAAAATTCACCCCTCCACTTT. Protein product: CASSQGQENSPLHF.

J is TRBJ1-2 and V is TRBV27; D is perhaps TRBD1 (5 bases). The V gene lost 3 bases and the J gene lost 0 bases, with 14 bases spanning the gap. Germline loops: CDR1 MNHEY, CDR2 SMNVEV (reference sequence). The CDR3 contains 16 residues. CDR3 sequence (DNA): TGTGCCAGCAGTTTTAAAACGGGGGGGACTAACTATGGCTACACCTTC. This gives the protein CASSFKTGGTNYGYTF.

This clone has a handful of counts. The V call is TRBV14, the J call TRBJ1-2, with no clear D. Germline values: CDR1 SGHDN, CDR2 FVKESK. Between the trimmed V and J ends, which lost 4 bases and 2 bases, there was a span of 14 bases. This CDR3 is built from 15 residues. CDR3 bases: TGTGCCAGCAGCCCGAGGGAACGGATAAACTATGGCTACACCTTC. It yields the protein CASSPRERINYGYTF.

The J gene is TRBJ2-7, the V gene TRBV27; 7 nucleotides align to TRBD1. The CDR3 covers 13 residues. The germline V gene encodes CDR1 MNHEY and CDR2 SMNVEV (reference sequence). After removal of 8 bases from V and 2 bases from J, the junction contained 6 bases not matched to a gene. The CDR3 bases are TGTGCCAGCCGGGGACAGAGCGCCTACGAGCAGTACTTC. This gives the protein CASRGQSAYEQYF.

In DNA, the CDR3 is TGTGCCATCAGCCCCGGACAGGGGGCGACCCTTAGGGATGAGCAGTTCTTC. Protein sequence: CAISPGQGATLRDEQFF. The chain joins TRBV10-3 to TRBJ2-1, with 11 positions matching TRBD1. The germline gives CDR1 ENHRY, CDR2 SYGVKD. This CDR3 is 17 amino acids long. The J segment lost 8 bases and the V segment lost 6 bases, leaving 15 bases of the junction unmatched.

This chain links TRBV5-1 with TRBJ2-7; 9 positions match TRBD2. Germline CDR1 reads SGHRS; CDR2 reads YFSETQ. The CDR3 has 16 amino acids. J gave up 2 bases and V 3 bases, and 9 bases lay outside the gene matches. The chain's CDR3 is CASSSAGGPATYEQYF. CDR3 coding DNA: TGCGCCAGCAGCTCCGCGGGAGGGCCGGCGACCTACGAGCAGTACTTC.

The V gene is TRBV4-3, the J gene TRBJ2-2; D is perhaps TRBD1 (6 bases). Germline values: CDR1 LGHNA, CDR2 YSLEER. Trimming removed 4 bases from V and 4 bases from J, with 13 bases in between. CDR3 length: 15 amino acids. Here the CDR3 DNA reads TGCGCCAGCAGCCCTTCCCGAGGGGGCACCGGGGAGCTGTTTTTT. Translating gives CASSPSRGGTGELFF.

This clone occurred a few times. The CDR3 spells CASSPGRGREQYF. The CDR3 coding sequence is TGTGCCAGCAGCCCCGGCAGGGGGCGGGAGCAGTACTTC. The rearrangement links TRBV7-8 to TRBJ2-7; 8 bases are a match to TRBD1. Germline values: CDR1 SGHVS, CDR2 FQNEAQ. The CDR3 is made up of 13 amino acids. V shed 5 bases and J 7 bases; nucleotides not matched to a gene: 7.

The CDR3 coding sequence is TGTGCCAGCAGGCGTTACGGAGCTGAGCAGTTCTTC. It is translated as CASRRYGAEQFF. The rearrangement joins TRBV6-5 to TRBJ2-1; D is ambiguous. The germline V gene has CDR1 MNHEY and CDR2 SVGAGI. Deletions cut 6 bases from V and 9 bases from J, with 12 bases between. The CDR3 totals 12 residues.

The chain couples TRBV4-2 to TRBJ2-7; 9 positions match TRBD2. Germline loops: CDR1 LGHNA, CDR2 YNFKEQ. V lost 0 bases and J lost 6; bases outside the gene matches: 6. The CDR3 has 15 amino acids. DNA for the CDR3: TGTGCCAGCAGCCAAGAGAATAGCGGGAGATCCGAGCAGTACTTC. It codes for CASSQENSGRSEQYF.

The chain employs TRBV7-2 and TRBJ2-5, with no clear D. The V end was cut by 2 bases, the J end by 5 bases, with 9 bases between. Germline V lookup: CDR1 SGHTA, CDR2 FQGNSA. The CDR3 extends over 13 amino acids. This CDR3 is CASSLMSVETQYF. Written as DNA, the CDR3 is TGTGCCAGCAGCTTAATGTCTGTGGAGACCCAGTACTTC.